A single sample gave rise to the 9 T cell receptor beta chains below, sequenced in a study of blood T cells in healthy people across ages. Through a sample-barcoded 5' primer and a J-beta primer mix, a second PCR was run for roughly 7 to 12 cycles. TCRdb analysed the 5' RACE reads with MiXCR anew, one entry per CDR3 protein. Found here are around 1,700,000 distinct CDR3 sequences, approximately 28% of them singletons; the top ten hold approximately 7.7%. Material: blood. These receptors all come from a young woman in good health.

The chain recombines TRBV7-6 with TRBJ1-6; 8 positions agree with TRBD1. Germline V gene lookup returns CDR1 SGHVS and CDR2 FNYEAQ. The CDR3 length is 16 residues. Trimming at V came to 5 bases and at J to 10 bases, leaving 13 bases not matched to a gene. The chain's CDR3 is CASSPQAGQGSSPLHF. In nucleotides, the CDR3 is TGTGCCAGCAGCCCTCAAGCCGGACAGGGTTCATCACCCCTCCACTTT.

This chain links TRBV5-1 with TRBJ1-1; D possibly corresponds to TRBD1 (5 bases). The V and J ends lost 7 bases and 2 bases respectively, with 12 bases between them. CDR3 length equals 13 residues. Germline CDR1 reads SGHRS; CDR2 reads YFSETQ. The CDR3 is CASGTSVNTEAFF. In DNA form, the CDR3 reads TGCGCCAGCGGGACCTCCGTCAACACTGAAGCTTTCTTT.

This clonotype was detected only a few times. V usage is TRBV20-1 and J usage is TRBJ2-3, with 7 nucleotides matching TRBD2. In germline, CDR1 is DFQATT, CDR2 SNEGSKA (reference sequence). Trimming took 4 bases from V and 9 from J; bases not matched to a gene: 13. This CDR3 has 14 residues. CDR3 coding DNA: TGCAGTGCTAAGGCCAGCGTCGGGGAGGGGACGCAGTATTTT. Residues: CSAKASVGEGTQYF.

The sample holds a few counts of this clonotype. The chain uses TRBV5-1 and TRBJ2-1; 7 bases agree with TRBD1. V gave up 2 bases and J gave up 5 bases; unmatched junction bases: 7. In germline, CDR1 is SGHRS, CDR2 YFSETQ. CDR3 length: 15 residues. This CDR3 reads CASSFRDRSNNEQFF. The CDR3 nucleotides read TGCGCCAGCAGCTTCCGGGACAGATCTAACAATGAGCAGTTCTTC.

This chain links TRBV7-2 with TRBJ1-4, with a tentative D call TRBD1 (5 bases). V lost 5 bases and J lost 6, with 19 bases in between. Germline assignment: CDR1 SGHTA and CDR2 FQGNSA. The CDR3 spans 16 residues. CDR3 nucleotide sequence: TGTGCCAGCAGCCCCACAGGCGCGCCCGGAGATGAAAAACTGTTTTTT. It yields the protein CASSPTGAPGDEKLFF.

The chain couples TRBV14 to TRBJ2-5; D call uncertain. This CDR3 region has 15 residues. The germline V gene has CDR1 SGHDN and CDR2 FVKESK. V shed 0 bases and J shed 2 bases, with 10 bases lying between them. CDR3 coding DNA: TGTGCCAGCAGCCAAGATTCGACACAGCAAGAGACCCAGTACTTC. It is translated as CASSQDSTQQETQYF.

V gene TRBV7-9 combines with J gene TRBJ2-3; TRBD2 matches 16 bases. The CDR3 has 18 residues. V gave up 3 bases and J gave up 4 bases; unmatched junction bases: 7. CDR1 is SEHNR and CDR2 is FQNEAQ in the germline V gene (reference sequence). CDR3 bases: TGTGCCAGCAGCTTGGAGGGACTAGCGGGAGGGAGGGCAGATACGCAGTATTTT. This codes for CASSLEGLAGGRADTQYF. The full variable domain, completed using reference TRBV7-9 and TRBJ2-3, is DTGVSQNPRHKITKRGQNVTFRCDPISEHNRLYWYRQTLGQGPEFLTYFQNEAQLEKSRLLSDRFSAERPKGSFSTLEIQRTEQGDSAMYLCASSLEGLAGGRADTQYFGPGTRLTVL.

The chain recombines TRBV5-5 with TRBJ1-5; no clear D. The germline CDR1 and CDR2 sequences are SGHKS and YYEKEE (reference sequence). This CDR3 contains 15 residues. V lost 3 bases and J 6 bases, leaving 16 bases between the germline ends. This CDR3 reads CASSWGDSRGQPQHF. CDR3 DNA: TGTGCCAGCAGCTGGGGTGACTCCAGAGGTCAGCCCCAGCATTTT.

The chain uses TRBV12-3 or TRBV12-4 and TRBJ1-5, with TRBD1 identical over 9 bases. With V trimmed by 6 bases and J by 4 bases, 7 bases remained unmatched. The CDR3 is 15 amino acids. In nucleotides, the CDR3 is TGTGCCAGCAGAACCGGGACAGGGCTAAATCAGCCCCAGCATTTT. Amino acids: CASRTGTGLNQPQHF.